Below, 6 T cell receptor beta chains from the same sample are listed, as sequenced in a study of cytomegalovirus exposure and HLA in healthy donors. PCR primers comprised 60 Vbeta and 13 Jbeta primers. Sequencing was performed with immunoSEQ multiplex PCR; in TCRdb, only in-frame clones are kept and a portion is missing. The sample lists around 280,000 clones, approximately 90% occurring once. The material sequenced was PBMCs. These receptors were collected from a woman aged 18-29 years in good health and CMV-seronegative.

This clone was counted a few times. The V gene is TRBV4-1, the J gene TRBJ2-5, with TRBD2 identical over 8 bases. Germline trimming cut 4 bases from V and 3 bases from J; bases unmatched to any gene: 10. Germline CDR1 and CDR2: MGHRA and YSYEKL. This CDR3 region has 16 residues. In DNA, the CDR3 is TGCGCCAGCAGCCGCGGCCGCGGGGGGCAGAAAGAGACCCAGTACTTC. Protein product: CASSRGRGGQKETQYF.

The V call is TRBV9, the J call TRBJ1-1; D is possibly TRBD1 (5 bases). There are 16 residues in the CDR3. The ends were cut back, 4 bases at V and 3 bases at J, with 19 bases in the middle. The V gene's germline CDR1 is SGDLS and CDR2 YYNGEE. The CDR3 loop reads CASSTPRGGGDTEAFF. CDR3 in DNA: TGTGCCAGCAGCACCCCCCGGGGGGGAGGGGACACTGAAGCTTTCTTT. The full variable domain, with the rest looked up from reference TRBV9 and TRBJ1-1, is DSGVTQTPKHLITATGQRVTLRCSPRSGDLSVYWYQQSLDQGLQFLIQYYNGEERAKGNILERFSAQQFPDLHSELNLSSLELGDSALYFCASSTPRGGGDTEAFFGQGTRLTVV.

The V call is TRBV19, the J call TRBJ1-2; TRBD1 might be the D (6 bases). Germline CDR1 and CDR2: LNHDA and SQIVND (reference sequence). The CDR3 consists of 13 residues. V lost 9 bases, J lost 4 bases, and 15 bases lay in between. CDR3 sequence (DNA): TGTGCCAGCACCGGGACAACCTCCTATGGCTACACCTTC. Amino acids: CASTGTTSYGYTF.

The J gene is TRBJ1-4, the V gene TRBV18; D is possibly TRBD1 (6 bases). The CDR3 loop spans 15 amino acids. Germline assignment: CDR1 KGHSH and CDR2 LQKENI. Trimming took 6 bases from V and 4 from J, leaving 15 bases between them. The CDR3 coding sequence is TGTGCCAGCTCGCCGCCACAGGGCGGTAATGAAAAACTGTTTTTT. Protein product: CASSPPQGGNEKLFF.

This chain joins TRBV2 and TRBJ1-2; D remains unclear. Trimming took off 3 bases at V and 0 bases at J, with 11 bases between the two ends. The CDR3 has 15 residues. CDR1 is SNHLY, CDR2 FYNNEI, per germline. CDR3 sequence: CASSDKEGANYGYTF. CDR3 DNA sequence: TGTGCCAGCAGTGATAAAGAGGGTGCTAACTATGGCTACACCTTC.

This chain uses TRBV30 with TRBJ2-1; 12 bases fit TRBD2. J gave up 5 bases and V 2 bases, and 4 bases lay outside the gene matches. Germline loops: CDR1 GTSNPN, CDR2 SVGIG (reference sequence). The CDR3 sequence is 15 residues long. CDR3 bases: TGTGCCTGGAGTAGATGGACTAGCGGGAACAATGAGCAGTTCTTC. Protein sequence: CAWSRWTSGNNEQFF.